The 27 T cell receptor beta chains below come from one sample, sequenced in a study of OX40 agonist ivuxolimab in advanced cancers. Some clones are missing from TCRdb's copy, which holds only in-frame ones; the method was immunoSEQ multiplex PCR. Of around 100,000 clones listed, approximately 95% are singletons. Source: CD4+ or CD8+ T cells sorted from blood, taken in a trial of the OX40 agonist ivuxolimab. The receptors here all came from an adult with an advanced solid tumor such as melanoma, head and neck, liver or kidney cancer.

The J gene is TRBJ1-2, the V gene TRBV5-8, with TRBD1 identical over 7 bases. V dropped 0 bases and J dropped 4; count of bases not matched to a gene: 9. Germline V gives CDR1 SGHTS, CDR2 YDEGEE. The CDR3 is made up of 16 amino acids. The DNA of the CDR3 is TGTGCCAGCAGCTTGGTTCGACAGGGTCTCGGCTATGGCTACACCTTC. Amino acids: CASSLVRQGLGYGYTF.

The chain's CDR3 is CASSSRGGDEQFF. The CDR3 DNA reads TGTGCCAGCAGTTCCCGGGGGGGGGATGAGCAGTTCTTC. The chain recombines TRBV27 with TRBJ2-1; 8 bases map to TRBD2. CDR3 size: 13 residues. The germline V gene has CDR1 MNHEY and CDR2 SMNVEV (reference sequence). The junction had 4 bases not matched to a gene; V was cut back by 4 bases and J by 8 bases.

The chain uses TRBV7-9 and TRBJ1-2; possibly TRBD1 for D (6 bases). The CDR3 consists of 16 residues. Germline lookup yields CDR1 SEHNR and CDR2 FQNEAQ (reference sequence). V was cut by 4 bases and J by 3 bases, with 18 bases left in between. The CDR3: CASSSQQGPAHYGYTF. The DNA for the CDR3 is TGTGCCAGCAGCTCCCAACAGGGTCCCGCACACTATGGCTACACCTTC.

The rearrangement uses TRBV7-9 and TRBJ2-2; D unresolved. This CDR3 spans 12 amino acids. Trimming cost V 1 base and J 7 bases, with 4 bases left between them. From germline, CDR1 is SEHNR and CDR2 FQNEAQ (reference sequence). CDR3 in DNA: TGTGCCAGCAGCTTAGTTGACGGGGAGCTGTTTTTT. Protein sequence: CASSLVDGELFF.

This chain uses TRBV11-2 with TRBJ2-3, with 7 bases identical to TRBD2. This CDR3 spans 16 amino acids. CDR1 and CDR2 from the germline V gene are SGHAT and FQNNGV. V shed 5 bases, J shed 2 bases, and the junction held 10 bases outside the gene matches. The CDR3, as DNA: TGTGCCAGCAGCGATAGACTAGCCGATTTCACAGATACGCAGTATTTT. It codes for CASSDRLADFTDTQYF.

V is TRBV7-9 and J is TRBJ1-3; weak D call: TRBD1 (6 bases). With 5 bases removed from V and 4 bases from J, the gap between germline ends came to 9 bases. The CDR3 totals 13 residues. Germline CDR1 and CDR2: SEHNR and FQNEAQ (reference sequence). CDR3 region: CASSPGQGNTIYF. The CDR3 DNA is TGTGCCAGCAGCCCCGGACAGGGAAACACCATATATTTT.

The genes are TRBV27 and TRBJ1-2; D is possibly TRBD1 (5 bases). CDR3 length equals 12 residues. Trimming left V 10 bases short and J 0 bases short, with 9 bases between. Germline assignment: CDR1 MNHEY and CDR2 SMNVEV (reference sequence). This chain's CDR3 is CATRGANYGYTF. CDR3 DNA: TGTGCCACCCGGGGGGCTAACTATGGCTACACCTTC.

This chain uses TRBV9 with TRBJ2-7; D remains unclear. V lost 0 bases to trimming and J lost 5 bases, with 12 bases between them. In germline, CDR1 is SGDLS, CDR2 YYNGEE. The CDR3 is 14 residues long. The CDR3 DNA sequence: TGTGCCAGCAGCGTAGCGGTAGCAGCAAACGAGCAGTACTTC. This codes for CASSVAVAANEQYF. Based on the CDR3 plus reference TRBV9 and TRBJ2-7, the full variable domain is DSGVTQTPKHLITATGQRVTLRCSPRSGDLSVYWYQQSLDQGLQFLIQYYNGEERAKGNILERFSAQQFPDLHSELNLSSLELGDSALYFCASSVAVAANEQYFGPGTRLTVT.

The gene calls are TRBV29-1 and TRBJ1-2; tentatively, D is TRBD1 (6 bases). The CDR3 length is 13 residues. CDR1 SQVTM and CDR2 ANQGSEA come from the germline V gene. V was cut by 5 bases and J by 2 bases, with 12 bases left in between. CDR3 nucleotides: TGCAGCGTTATCTCGGGGACAAACTATGGCTACACCTTC. Its protein is CSVISGTNYGYTF. The whole variable domain, filled in from reference TRBV29-1 and TRBJ1-2, reads SAVISQKPSRDICQRGTSLTIQCQVDSQVTMMFWYRQQPGQSLTLIATANQGSEATYESGFVIDKFPISRPNLTFSTLTVSNMSPEDSSIYLCSVISGTNYGYTFGSGTRLTVV.

The J gene is TRBJ1-1, the V gene TRBV19; D call uncertain. Germline assignment: CDR1 LNHDA and CDR2 SQIVND (reference sequence). This CDR3 contains 14 residues. Between the trimmed V and J ends, which lost 2 bases and 0 bases, there was a span of 7 bases. CDR3 sequence reads: CASSIMDMNTEAFF. In DNA form, the CDR3 reads TGTGCCAGTAGTATAATGGATATGAACACTGAAGCTTTCTTT.

CDR3 in amino acids: CASSFPGQGTDTQYF. The CDR3 DNA reads TGCGCCAGCAGCTTTCCGGGACAGGGCACAGATACGCAGTATTTT. The rearrangement links TRBV5-1 to TRBJ2-3; 8 bases agree with TRBD1. Losses at the gene ends were 2 bases for V and 1 base for J; bases not matched to a gene: 3. The germline V gene encodes CDR1 SGHRS and CDR2 YFSETQ. This CDR3 is built from 15 residues.

The chain carries TRBV7-6 and TRBJ2-7, with a weak D call TRBD1 (5 bases). The CDR3 is 12 amino acids. CDR1 SGHVS and CDR2 FNYEAQ come from the germline V gene. V was pared by 5 bases and J by 6 bases, with 11 bases between. DNA for the CDR3: TGTGCCAGCAGCCCACAAGGGGCCGAGCAGTACTTC. Residues: CASSPQGAEQYF.

Written as DNA, the CDR3 is TGTGCCAGCAGCTTGGTGCCAGGGGACACTGAAGCTTTCTTT. Translation: CASSLVPGDTEAFF. This chain joins TRBV5-4 and TRBJ1-1; perhaps TRBD1 as D (6 bases). Germline CDR1 SGHNT, CDR2 YYREEE (reference sequence). This CDR3 contains 14 residues. Trimming removed 0 bases at V and 3 bases at J, with 9 bases between.

This chain links TRBV11-2 with TRBJ2-7; possibly TRBD1 for D (5 bases). The germline CDR1 and CDR2 sequences are SGHAT and FQNNGV. This CDR3 spans 14 amino acids. The ends were cut back, 4 bases at V and 2 bases at J, with 12 bases in the middle. CDR3 region: CASSSYGATYEQYF. DNA of the CDR3: TGTGCCAGCAGCTCCTATGGGGCCACCTACGAGCAGTACTTC.

The chain carries TRBV6-6 and TRBJ1-1, with unresolved D. The V end was cut by 2 bases, the J end by 7 bases, with 11 bases between. This CDR3 is 13 amino acids long. Germline V lookup: CDR1 MNHNY, CDR2 SVGAGI (reference sequence). The CDR3 nucleotides are TGTGCCAGCAGTTACGTATTTGCCCTTGAAGCTTTCTTT. As protein: CASSYVFALEAFF.

V usage is TRBV4-1 and J usage is TRBJ2-7; 8 nucleotides line up with TRBD2. Germline CDR1 is MGHRA and CDR2 is YSYEKL. Trimming removed 0 bases from V and 2 bases from J; junction bases left unmatched: 6. This CDR3 has 16 amino acids. As DNA, the CDR3 is TGCGCCAGCAGCCAAGATCGAGGTAGCGGGACCTACGAGCAGTACTTC. Translation: CASSQDRGSGTYEQYF.

The CDR3 coding sequence is TGCAGCGCTGCACTGGGGGGTGGGAGCGATGAGCAGTTCTTC. Its protein product is CSAALGGGSDEQFF. The chain combines TRBV29-1 with TRBJ2-1, with a possible D match to TRBD2 (6 bases). Germline CDR1 and CDR2: SQVTM and ANQGSEA. This CDR3 contains 14 residues. Trimming pared 7 bases from V and 8 bases from J, leaving 21 bases between.

The chain combines TRBV19 with TRBJ2-5; D uncertain. Germline lookup yields CDR1 LNHDA and CDR2 SQIVND (reference sequence). Trimming removed 5 bases from V and 0 bases from J, with 13 bases in between. The CDR3 covers 15 residues. CDR3 nucleotides: TGTGCCAGTAGTCCCCGTGAAGCTTACCAAGAGACCCAGTACTTC. This sequence encodes CASSPREAYQETQYF.

The V call is TRBV7-2, the J call TRBJ2-7; D is undetermined. From germline, CDR1 is SGHTA and CDR2 FQGNSA. Trimming took off 1 base at V and 2 bases at J, with 9 bases between the two ends. The CDR3 sequence is 14 residues long. The CDR3 reads CASSLVSATYEQYF. As DNA, the CDR3 is TGTGCCAGCAGCTTAGTATCGGCAACCTACGAGCAGTACTTC. Using reference TRBV7-2 and TRBJ2-7 for the parts outside the CDR3, the full variable domain is GAGVSQSPSNKVTEKGKDVELRCDPISGHTALYWYRQSLGQGLEFLIYFQGNSAPDKSGLPSDRFSAERTGGSVSTLTIQRTQQEDSAVYLCASSLVSATYEQYFGPGTRLTVT.

The chain joins TRBV5-6 to TRBJ1-1; D gene uncertain. CDR3 size: 13 residues. Germline loops: CDR1 SGHDT, CDR2 YYEEEE. Trimming removed 2 bases from V and 7 bases from J, with 12 bases in between. The CDR3 is CASSFGRGIEAFF. The CDR3 coding sequence is TGTGCCAGCAGCTTTGGCCGAGGGATTGAAGCTTTCTTT.

This chain joins TRBV4-1 and TRBJ1-3, with D possibly TRBD1 on 6 matching bases. Germline V gene sequence: CDR1 MGHRA, CDR2 YSYEKL. The CDR3 runs to 15 residues. Trimming took 6 bases from V and 2 from J, leaving 14 bases between them. CDR3 in amino acids: CASSSLGGPGNTIYF. CDR3 DNA sequence: TGCGCCAGCAGTAGCCTGGGGGGGCCTGGAAACACCATATATTTT.

The chain has TRBV6-5 and TRBJ2-6; unclear D gene. V was pared by 11 bases and J by 0 bases, with 11 bases between. There are 14 residues in the CDR3. CDR1 MNHEY and CDR2 SVGAGI come from the germline V gene. CDR3 nucleotide sequence: TGTGCCGTCGGGCCCATCTCTGGGGCCAACGTCCTGACTTTC. This sequence encodes CAVGPISGANVLTF.

The chain links TRBV4-1 to TRBJ1-1; TRBD1 aligns across 7 bases. The CDR3 sequence is 14 residues long. CDR1 is MGHRA and CDR2 is YSYEKL in the germline V gene. V trimming: 1 base; J trimming: 8 bases; junction bases outside the gene matches: 7. The CDR3 sequence is CASSQGIGGDEAFF. The DNA for the CDR3 is TGCGCCAGCAGCCAAGGCATAGGGGGCGACGAAGCTTTCTTT.

The count of this clone is one. This chain links TRBV28 with TRBJ2-7, with D perhaps TRBD2 (5 bases). V dropped 2 bases and J dropped 2 bases, with 7 bases sitting between them. Germline CDR1 MDHEN, CDR2 SYDVKM. The CDR3 is made up of 13 amino acids. As DNA, the CDR3 is TGTGCCAGCAGTTTAGGGAGCCCCTACGAGCAGTACTTC. It encodes CASSLGSPYEQYF.

The genes are TRBV6-5 and TRBJ2-7; D assignment may be TRBD1 or TRBD2 (5 bases each). Trimming shortened V by 4 bases and J by 8 bases, and 12 bases separated the two germline ends. The CDR3 covers 12 residues. Germline CDR1 is MNHEY and CDR2 is SVGAGI. CDR3 residues: CASSSTPGQQYF. In DNA form, the CDR3 reads TGTGCCAGCAGTTCCACCCCGGGACAGCAGTACTTC.

In the case of this clone: This same CDR3 is encoded by further DNA sequences in the sample. This sequence joins TRBV19 and TRBJ2-7; 9 nucleotides line up with TRBD2. Germline-derived CDR1 and CDR2 are LNHDA and SQIVND (reference sequence). V was clipped by 3 bases and J by 1 base; unmatched bases: 1. The CDR3 is 14 residues long. The CDR3 DNA sequence: TGTGCCAGTAGTATGGCGGGAGGGTCCTACGAGCAGTACTTC. This sequence encodes CASSMAGGSYEQYF.

The rearrangement joins TRBV4-1 to TRBJ2-2, with unresolved D. The CDR3 consists of 15 residues. Trimming took off 0 bases at V and 6 bases at J, with 11 bases between the two ends. CDR1 is MGHRA and CDR2 is YSYEKL in the germline V gene. CDR3 loop: CASSQDRLDPGELFF. CDR3 coding DNA: TGCGCCAGCAGCCAAGATAGGCTTGACCCCGGGGAGCTGTTTTTT.